The 32 T cell receptor beta chains below were found in one sample sequenced in a study of blood T cells in healthy people across ages. The authors ran a second PCR of roughly 6 to 11 cycles using a sample-barcoded 5' primer and a J-beta primer mix. TCRdb processed the 5' RACE reads anew with MiXCR; each CDR3 protein has one entry. Of about 940,000 distinct CDR3 sequences in the sample, roughly 43% were seen once. The material sequenced was blood. The receptors shown here come from a man between 25 and 39 years old in good health.

In its sample, this clonotype was seen a few times. V usage is TRBV12-3 or TRBV12-4 and J usage is TRBJ2-7, with D maybe TRBD1 (6 bases). This CDR3 spans 15 amino acids. V lost 3 bases and J 0 bases, leaving 12 bases between the germline ends. This chain's CDR3 is CASSFRTGSSYEQYF. CDR3 nucleotides: TGTGCCAGCAGTTTTAGAACAGGGTCCTCCTACGAGCAGTACTTC.

The V gene is TRBV9, the J gene TRBJ2-3; D may be TRBD2 (6 bases). The germline CDR1 and CDR2 sequences are SGDLS and YYNGEE. Trimming took off 4 bases at V and 4 bases at J, with 13 bases between the two ends. This CDR3 has 14 amino acids. The CDR3 region is CASSPETRPDTQYF. The CDR3 nucleotides are TGTGCCAGCAGCCCTGAGACTAGACCAGATACGCAGTATTTT. Variable domain in full (rest from reference TRBV9 and TRBJ2-3): DSGVTQTPKHLITATGQRVTLRCSPRSGDLSVYWYQQSLDQGLQFLIQYYNGEERAKGNILERFSAQQFPDLHSELNLSSLELGDSALYFCASSPETRPDTQYFGPGTRLTVL.

The V and J genes are TRBV2 and TRBJ2-3; 8 nucleotides match TRBD1. The germline V gene has CDR1 SNHLY and CDR2 FYNNEI. The trim removed 6 bases at V and 5 bases at J, leaving 7 bases unmatched. The CDR3 has 14 residues. The CDR3 DNA reads as TGTGCCAGCAGCGGACAGGGCCAGGGAGATACGCAGTATTTT. Protein: CASSGQGQGDTQYF.

This clonotype was counted only a few times. The chain joins TRBV6-5 to TRBJ2-3, with D uncertain. CDR1 is MNHEY, CDR2 SVGAGI, per germline. Trimming cost V 6 bases and J 7 bases, with 11 bases left between them. CDR3 size: 12 residues. In DNA, the CDR3 is TGTGCCAGCAGGCCGGGTCCTAATACGCAGTATTTT. Translated, it gives CASRPGPNTQYF.

The genes are TRBV6-6 and TRBJ2-7; 7 nucleotides line up with TRBD1. The junction had 7 bases not matched to a gene; V was cut back by 8 bases and J by 3 bases. The germline V gene encodes CDR1 MNHNY and CDR2 SVGAGI (reference sequence). This CDR3 has 13 amino acids. CDR3 loop: CASSGTDIYEQYF. CDR3 DNA: TGTGCCAGCTCAGGGACAGATATCTACGAGCAGTACTTC.

The chain combines TRBV20-1 with TRBJ2-2; 7 nucleotides match TRBD2. CDR1 and CDR2 from the germline V gene are DFQATT and SNEGSKA (reference sequence). The CDR3 totals 14 residues. J gave up 5 bases and V 2 bases, and 5 bases lay outside the gene matches. This CDR3 reads CSARPWGGTGELFF. DNA for the CDR3: TGCAGTGCTAGACCTTGGGGGGGGACCGGGGAGCTGTTTTTT.

A note on this clonotype: It may be a read error: a sequence one base away is much more abundant. The chain employs TRBV20-1 and TRBJ2-3, with 8 nucleotides matching TRBD2. Unmatched junction bases numbered 4, after V lost 3 bases and J lost 2 bases. The CDR3 has 14 residues. Per the germline V gene, CDR1 is DFQATT and CDR2 is SNEGSKA (reference sequence). CDR3 nucleotides: TGCAGTGCTAGCCGGGGGGGCACCACAGATACGCAGTATTTT. It specifies CSASRGGTTDTQYF.

The table lists this clonotype with a few counts. The chain joins TRBV27 to TRBJ2-1; the D is unclear. The germline CDR1 and CDR2 sequences are MNHEY and SMNVEV (reference sequence). The CDR3 has 16 residues. The V end lost 3 bases, the J end lost 0 bases, and 12 bases lay between the germline ends. CDR3 loop: CASSLEFRSSYNEQFF. The CDR3 bases are TGTGCCAGCAGTTTGGAGTTCCGAAGCTCCTACAATGAGCAGTTCTTC.

The J gene is TRBJ2-2, the V gene TRBV5-1; no reliable D call. Trimming stripped 7 bases from V and 1 base from J, with 11 bases between. This CDR3 is 14 amino acids long. Germline V gene data show CDR1 as SGHRS and CDR2 as YFSETQ. The CDR3 region is CASLRGQNTGELFF. The CDR3 region has the DNA TGCGCCAGCCTCCGTGGGCAGAACACCGGGGAGCTGTTTTTT.

The CDR3 is CASSLEAGFTEAFF. As DNA, the CDR3 is TGTGCCAGCAGCTTAGAGGCAGGGTTCACTGAAGCTTTCTTT. This chain connects TRBV7-8 to TRBJ1-1; a possible D gene is TRBD1 (5 bases). Trimming took 1 base from V and 4 from J, leaving 10 bases between them. The CDR3 extends over 14 amino acids. The germline V gene encodes CDR1 SGHVS and CDR2 FQNEAQ.

The chain carries TRBV7-2 and TRBJ2-1; TRBD1 matches at 7 bases. The V gene end was trimmed by 3 bases and the J gene end by 0 bases; junction bases not matched to a gene: 2. The CDR3 runs 15 residues. The germline gives CDR1 SGHTA, CDR2 FQGNSA. The CDR3, as DNA: TGTGCCAGCAGCTTCGACAGGGACTCCTACAATGAGCAGTTCTTC. Protein: CASSFDRDSYNEQFF.

About this clonotype itself: Since a much larger clone is just one base distant, this may be a read error. V usage is TRBV12-3 or TRBV12-4 and J usage is TRBJ1-4, with unresolved D. V was clipped by 3 bases and J by 6 bases, with 11 bases between them. This CDR3 comprises 14 residues. CDR3 sequence: CASSFGHQDEKLFF. The CDR3 DNA reads as TGTGCCAGCAGTTTTGGTCACCAAGATGAAAAACTGTTTTTT.

The V gene is TRBV5-5, the J gene TRBJ2-7; D is unresolved. V lost 0 bases, J lost 3 bases, and 10 bases lay in between. Germline V lookup: CDR1 SGHKS, CDR2 YYEKEE (reference sequence). This CDR3 has 14 residues. The CDR3, as DNA: TGTGCCAGCAGCTTGGTATGGGAAAGCTACGAGCAGTACTTC. Residues: CASSLVWESYEQYF.

The J gene is TRBJ2-3, the V gene TRBV29-1; D is possibly TRBD1 (9 bases). V was cut by 6 bases and J by 2 bases, with 21 bases left in between. CDR1 SQVTM and CDR2 ANQGSEA come from the germline V gene. This CDR3 comprises 16 residues. The chain's CDR3 is CSVGQGSAGDTDTQYF. CDR3 in DNA: TGCAGCGTAGGACAGGGGTCAGCGGGGGACACAGATACGCAGTATTTT.

The rearrangement joins TRBV27 to TRBJ2-7, with 8 bases lining up with TRBD1. Trimming at V came to 0 bases and at J to 4 bases, leaving 8 bases not matched to a gene. This CDR3 is built from 16 residues. Germline V gives CDR1 MNHEY, CDR2 SMNVEV (reference sequence). The CDR3 bases are TGTGCCAGCAGTTTATCGACGACAGGGGTCCCGTACGAGCAGTACTTC. This translates into CASSLSTTGVPYEQYF.

This clonotype was recorded a few times. The chain recombines TRBV7-9 with TRBJ1-1, with a possible D match to TRBD1 (6 bases). V was cut by 6 bases and J by 6 bases, with 17 bases left in between. The CDR3 has 14 amino acids. The V gene's germline CDR1 is SEHNR and CDR2 FQNEAQ (reference sequence). The CDR3 reads CASRPYRDLPEAFF. CDR3 nucleotide sequence: TGTGCCAGCAGGCCTTACAGGGACCTTCCTGAAGCTTTCTTT.

The chain is built from TRBV5-5 and TRBJ2-2; D may match TRBD1 or TRBD2 (6 bases each). The CDR3 contains 15 residues. Deletions cut 0 bases from V and 7 bases from J, with 13 bases between. Germline V gives CDR1 SGHKS, CDR2 YYEKEE (reference sequence). The CDR3 region has the DNA TGTGCCAGCAGCTTGGTCACGGGGGCCGGCGGGGAGCTGTTTTTT. It codes for CASSLVTGAGGELFF.

This clonotype was detected only once. V gene TRBV4-1 combines with J gene TRBJ2-2; 7 bases are shared with TRBD2. The CDR3 sequence is 16 residues long. The germline CDR1 and CDR2 sequences are MGHRA and YSYEKL. The trim removed 0 bases at V and 4 bases at J, leaving 5 bases unmatched. The CDR3 sequence: CASSQDRPGGTGELFF. The CDR3 DNA sequence: TGCGCCAGCAGCCAAGATAGGCCGGGGGGCACCGGGGAGCTGTTTTTT.

DNA for the CDR3: TGTGCCAGCAGTTACTCCCAAGGGGCGGGGAACACCGGGGAGCTGTTTTTT. Amino acid sequence: CASSYSQGAGNTGELFF. The chain carries TRBV6-5 and TRBJ2-2, with D possibly being TRBD1 or TRBD2 (5 bases each). Trimming shortened V by 0 bases and J by 1 base, and 12 bases separated the two germline ends. The CDR3 spans 17 residues. The germline CDR1 and CDR2 sequences are MNHEY and SVGAGI.

In this sample, this clonotype turned up a few times. V gene TRBV5-5 combines with J gene TRBJ1-2; tentative D call: TRBD1 (5 bases). The CDR3 consists of 15 residues. Germline-derived CDR1 and CDR2 are SGHKS and YYEKEE (reference sequence). Trimming cost V 0 bases and J 4 bases, with 13 bases left between them. The DNA of the CDR3 is TGTGCCAGCAGCTTGGGGGTGGGGCGCGCCTATGGCTACACCTTC. Translating it yields CASSLGVGRAYGYTF. Using reference TRBV5-5 and TRBJ1-2 for the parts outside the CDR3, the full variable domain is DAGVTQSPTHLIKTRGQQVTLRCSPISGHKSVSWYQQVLGQGPQFIFQYYEKEERGRGNFPDRFSARQFPNYSSELNVNALLLGDSALYLCASSLGVGRAYGYTFGSGTRLTVV.

The rearrangement joins TRBV28 to TRBJ2-5, with 7 bases matching TRBD2. The V gene's germline CDR1 is MDHEN and CDR2 SYDVKM. V lost 5 bases to trimming and J lost 5 bases; unmatched junction nucleotides: 11. The CDR3 consists of 15 residues. The CDR3 here is CASSPAGLGGETQYF. The CDR3 bases are TGTGCCAGCAGTCCCGCCGGGTTGGGGGGGGAGACCCAGTACTTC. The whole variable domain, filled in from reference TRBV28 and TRBJ2-5, reads DVKVTQSSRYLVKRTGEKVFLECVQDMDHENMFWYRQDPGLGLRLIYFSYDVKMKEKGDIPEGYSVSREKKERFSLILESASTNQTSMYLCASSPAGLGGETQYFGPGTRLLVL.

The J gene is TRBJ2-7, the V gene TRBV27; maybe TRBD1 (5 bases). The germline V gene has CDR1 MNHEY and CDR2 SMNVEV (reference sequence). The CDR3 covers 14 residues. V was pared by 6 bases and J by 2 bases, with 14 bases between. This CDR3 is CASSPPPGTYEQYF. For the CDR3, the DNA is TGTGCCAGCAGCCCCCCGCCAGGGACCTACGAGCAGTACTTC.

This clonotype came up many times. CDR3 coding DNA: TGCGCCAGCAGCCAAGGCACAGGACTCTCCTACGAGCAGTACTTC. Its translation: CASSQGTGLSYEQYF. The chain recombines TRBV4-3 with TRBJ2-7; TRBD1 or TRBD2 may be the D gene (5 bases each). CDR1 and CDR2 from the germline V gene are LGHNA and YSLEER. The V gene lost 1 base and the J gene lost 0 bases, with 10 bases spanning the gap. This CDR3 is 15 amino acids long.

This clonotype has just one count. The rearrangement uses TRBV7-3 and TRBJ1-1, with D possibly being TRBD1 (6 bases). Germline loops: CDR1 SGHTA, CDR2 FQGTGA. The CDR3 runs to 15 residues. V dropped 4 bases and J dropped 0 bases, with 12 bases sitting between them. CDR3 DNA sequence: TGTGCCAGCAGCTCGATGACAGGAGTGAACACTGAAGCTTTCTTT. The encoded protein is CASSSMTGVNTEAFF.

The rearrangement uses TRBV20-1 and TRBJ1-2; D might be TRBD1 (5 bases). Germline V gives CDR1 DFQATT, CDR2 SNEGSKA (reference sequence). V lost 4 bases to trimming and J lost 6 bases, with 9 bases between them. This CDR3 is built from 11 residues. The CDR3 loop is CSATRANGYTF. The DNA of the CDR3 is TGCAGTGCTACCAGGGCCAATGGCTACACCTTC.

V and J are TRBV29-1 and TRBJ2-1, with D tentatively TRBD2 (5 bases). Between the trimmed V and J ends, which lost 7 bases and 0 bases, there was a span of 13 bases. This CDR3 contains 14 residues. Per the germline V gene, CDR1 is SQVTM and CDR2 is ANQGSEA. The CDR3 loop is CSAELGSSYNEQFF. As DNA, the CDR3 is TGCAGCGCTGAGCTGGGGAGCTCCTACAATGAGCAGTTCTTC.

V gene TRBV5-1 combines with J gene TRBJ2-3, with D possibly TRBD2 on 6 matching bases. V was trimmed by 4 bases and J by 4 bases, leaving 13 bases between them. This CDR3 region has 14 residues. Germline V lookup: CDR1 SGHRS, CDR2 YFSETQ. The CDR3 bases are TGCGCCAGCAGCGTGGGAGCGGGCGCAGATACGCAGTATTTT. This gives the protein CASSVGAGADTQYF.

The CDR3 DNA reads TGTGCCTGGAGTGTACTCGCCGCAGGGTACACCGGGGAGCTGTTTTTT. Its translation is CAWSVLAAGYTGELFF. The V and J genes are TRBV30 and TRBJ2-2; TRBD1 might be the D (5 bases). The CDR3 totals 16 residues. The V and J ends lost 0 bases and 3 bases respectively, with 14 bases between them. Looked up from germline, CDR1 is GTSNPN and CDR2 is SVGIG (reference sequence).

To note about this clonotype: One junction end disagrees with the germline gene, perhaps due to a read error. Here the CDR3 DNA reads TGCGCCACCAGCCCCCGAAGGATGAGGATTGAAGCTTTCTTT. Translating gives CATSPRRMRIEAFF. The chain has TRBV15 and TRBJ1-1; no firm D call. The germline CDR1 and CDR2 sequences are LNHNV and YYDKDF (reference sequence). The CDR3 is made up of 14 amino acids.

This clonotype showed up just a few times. The chain joins TRBV27 to TRBJ2-4, with unresolved D. V was trimmed by 2 bases and J by 0 bases, leaving 8 bases between them. This CDR3 comprises 15 residues. CDR1 MNHEY and CDR2 SMNVEV come from the germline V gene (reference sequence). CDR3 nucleotide sequence: TGTGCCAGCAGTTTAATGACCCAAGCCAAAAACATTCAGTACTTC. This gives the protein CASSLMTQAKNIQYF.

This sequence joins TRBV27 and TRBJ2-3; D is uncertain. CDR1 is MNHEY, CDR2 SMNVEV, per germline (reference sequence). V was trimmed by 0 bases and J by 6 bases, leaving 13 bases between them. The CDR3 is 15 amino acids. Written as DNA, the CDR3 is TGTGCCAGCAGTTTATCCCCGTCTACTCGGGATACGCAGTATTTT. This codes for CASSLSPSTRDTQYF.

The chain is built from TRBV10-3 and TRBJ2-7, with D perhaps TRBD2 (6 bases). The CDR3 length is 14 residues. V lost 0 bases, J lost 6 bases, and 12 bases lay in between. Germline V CDR1 and CDR2: ENHRY, SYGVKD. The CDR3 DNA reads as TGTGCCATCAGTGAGTCCAGGACTACCTCCGAGCAGTACTTC. Translated, it gives CAISESRTTSEQYF.